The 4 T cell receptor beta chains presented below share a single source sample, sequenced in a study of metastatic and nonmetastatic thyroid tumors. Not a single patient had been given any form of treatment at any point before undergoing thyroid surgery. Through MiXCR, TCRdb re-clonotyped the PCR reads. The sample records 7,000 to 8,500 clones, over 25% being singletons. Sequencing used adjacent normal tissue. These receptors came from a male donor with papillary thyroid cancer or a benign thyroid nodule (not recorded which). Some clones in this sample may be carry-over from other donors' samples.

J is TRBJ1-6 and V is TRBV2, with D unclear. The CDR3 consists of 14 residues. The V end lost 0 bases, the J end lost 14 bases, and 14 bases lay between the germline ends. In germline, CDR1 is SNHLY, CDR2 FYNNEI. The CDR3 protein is CASSEAPDSRTLHF. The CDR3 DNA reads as TGTGCCAGCAGTGAAGCGCCGGACTCTAGGACCCTCCACTTT.

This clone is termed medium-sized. CDR3 loop: CASSLGGANTGELFF. The CDR3 DNA is TGTGCCAGTAGTCTCGGCGGGGCGAACACCGGGGAGCTGTTTTTT. The chain carries TRBV9 and TRBJ2-2, with D possibly being TRBD2 (6 bases). The CDR3 has 15 amino acids. Germline lookup yields CDR1 SGDLS and CDR2 YYNGEE. Trimming stripped 8 bases from V and 0 bases from J, with 14 bases between.

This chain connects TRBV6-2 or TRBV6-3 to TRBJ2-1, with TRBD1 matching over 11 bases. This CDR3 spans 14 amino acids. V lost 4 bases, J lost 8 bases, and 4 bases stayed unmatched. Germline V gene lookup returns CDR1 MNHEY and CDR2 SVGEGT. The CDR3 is CASSFWTGGYEQFF. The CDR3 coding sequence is TGTGCCAGCAGTTTTTGGACAGGGGGCTATGAGCAGTTCTTC.

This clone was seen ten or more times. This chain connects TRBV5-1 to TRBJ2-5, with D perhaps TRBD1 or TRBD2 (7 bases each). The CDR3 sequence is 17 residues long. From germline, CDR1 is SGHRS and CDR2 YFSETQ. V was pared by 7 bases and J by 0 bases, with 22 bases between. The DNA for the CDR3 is TGCGCCAGCTCCGGGGGGTTATCCGGGACAGACCAAGAGACCCAGTACTTC. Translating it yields CASSGGLSGTDQETQYF.